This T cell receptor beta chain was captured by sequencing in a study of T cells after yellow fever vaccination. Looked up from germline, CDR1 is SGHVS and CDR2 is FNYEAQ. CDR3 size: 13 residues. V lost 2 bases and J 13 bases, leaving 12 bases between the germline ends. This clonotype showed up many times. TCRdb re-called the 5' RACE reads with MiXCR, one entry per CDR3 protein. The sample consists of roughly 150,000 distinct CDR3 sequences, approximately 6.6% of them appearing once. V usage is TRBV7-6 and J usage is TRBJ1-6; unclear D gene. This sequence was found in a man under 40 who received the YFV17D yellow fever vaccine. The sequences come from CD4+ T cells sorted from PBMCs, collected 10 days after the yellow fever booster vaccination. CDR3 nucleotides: TGTGCCAGCAGCTTAACTACAAGGGAGCCCCTCCACTTT. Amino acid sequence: CASSLTTREPLHF.